Sequencing of this T cell receptor (beta chain) was carried out in a study of T cell responses to AZD1222 COVID-19 vaccine. Study observations and caveats: Among vaccine-associated CD4 TCRs, coverage spanned spike, with dominance at 160-218 and 743-854. A rise in Spike-specific TCR breadth and depth followed two AZD1222 doses.

Using immunoSEQ multiplex PCR, the repertoire was profiled, and TCRdb retains in-frame clones only, with some absent. The sample contains about 80,000 clones, more than 85% of which appear only once. In regard to this clone: Antigen: not known.

Germline V gene sequence: CDR1 LGHDT, CDR2 YNNKEL (reference sequence). The CDR3 loop spans 13 amino acids. V lost 3 bases and J lost 2, with 5 bases in between. The source was peripheral blood, collected 28 days after the second AZD1222 dose. This clonotype was sampled from an adult who received the AZD1222 COVID-19 vaccine. J is TRBJ1-5 and V is TRBV3-1 (or the pseudogene TRBV3-2), with D maybe TRBD1 (5 bases). The CDR3: CASSQTGNQPQHF. The CDR3, as DNA: TGTGCCAGCAGCCAGACAGGCAATCAGCCCCAGCATTTT.